The entry below gives a single T cell receptor beta chain sequence along with its context. CDR3 length: 13 residues. The V gene's germline CDR1 is SGHTA and CDR2 FQGNSA. Trimming left V 5 bases short and J 4 bases short, with 11 bases between. Sequenced by immunoSEQ multiplex PCR; TCRdb stores in-frame clones only, minus some. The sample carries more than 200,000 clones, roughly 87% recorded once. The data belong to a study of cytomegalovirus exposure and HLA in healthy donors. The chain is built from TRBV7-2 and TRBJ2-5, with D possibly matching TRBD2 (5 bases). The sequenced sample was PBMCs. The sequence came from a man between 18 and 35 years old in good health and CMV-seropositive. The CDR3 is CASSLPGLETQYF. The CDR3 coding sequence is TGTGCCAGCAGCCTCCCGGGGTTAGAGACCCAGTACTTC.